The rows below give T cell receptor beta chains drawn from one sample of a study of cytomegalovirus exposure and HLA in healthy donors. Method: immunoSEQ multiplex PCR; TCRdb's copy keeps in-frame clones and lacks some. The sample lists 250,000 to 350,000 clones; 80% were seen once. Input material: PBMCs. The source is a girl aged 2-10 years in good health and CMV-seronegative. Each CDR3 is given with its conserved first and last residue. A D gene is named only where the DNA matches it firmly. Expanded clones are given a class, and other clones once, few, many or no size at all.

length	size	D	V	J	DNA	CDR3
15	NA	TRBD2	TRBV7-9	TRBJ2-5	TGTGCCAGCAGCCTAGCGGGGGGGAGCCAAGAGACCCAGTACTTC	CASSLAGGSQETQYF
18	NA	TRBD1	TRBV28	TRBJ2-2	TGTGCCAGCGCATATTACTCCGGACAGGAGACGAACACCGGGGAGCTGTTTTTT	CASAYYSGQETNTGELFF
17	NA	NA	TRBV27	TRBJ2-3	TGTGCCAGCAGTTTATCTCGGTTATACAGATACACAGATACGCAGTATTTT	CASSLSRLYRYTDTQYF
15	once	TRBD1	TRBV6-1	TRBJ1-2	TGTGCCAGCAGAGAAAACAGGGGGCCTTACTATGGCTACACCTTC	CASRENRGPYYGYTF
15	NA	TRBD1	TRBV7-8	TRBJ1-2	TGTGCCAGCAGCCCGCGGGACAGCCTAAACTATGGCTACACCTTC	CASSPRDSLNYGYTF
15	NA	NA	TRBV9	TRBJ1-6	TGTGCCAGCAGCGTAGGGGAGGGGGGCAATTCACCCCTCCACTTT	CASSVGEGGNSPLHF
11	NA	NA	TRBV7-9	TRBJ2-7	TGTGCCAGCAGCCAGGTATACGAGCAGTACTTC	CASSQVYEQYF
17	NA	NA	TRBV28	TRBJ2-7	TGTGCCAGCAGCCCTTATGGCCCCCGTGTAAGGAGATACGAGCAGTACTTC	CASSPYGPRVRRYEQYF
13	few	NA	TRBV10-2	TRBJ1-1	TGCGCCAGCAAAGGAGGGGTGAACACTGAAGCTTTCTTT	CASKGGVNTEAFF
16	once	TRBD2	TRBV28	TRBJ2-7	TGTGCCAGCAGTTTTCATCTAGCGGGGCTCACCTACGAGCAGTACTTC	CASSFHLAGLTYEQYF
15	NA	NA	TRBV19	TRBJ1-4	TGTGCCAGTAGTAGGGCCCCGAGACAGGCCGAAAAACTGTTTTTT	CASSRAPRQAEKLFF
16	once	TRBD1	TRBV5-1	TRBJ2-1	TGCGCCAGCAGCTTGGAGGGGACAGGGTGGGAAAATGAGCAGTTCTTC	CASSLEGTGWENEQFF
14	NA	NA	TRBV7-9	TRBJ2-3	TGTGCCAGCGAGGCAGGGCTTGGTGCAGATACGCAGTATTTT	CASEAGLGADTQYF
18	NA	NA	TRBV10-1	TRBJ2-7	TGCGCCAGCAGTGAGTCAAAGGACTGGCGCTTAGTCTGCTACGAGCAGTACTTC	CASSESKDWRLVCYEQYF
14	NA	NA	TRBV15	TRBJ1-1	TGTGCCACCAGCATTCACGCGGGGGACACTGAAGCTTTCTTT	CATSIHAGDTEAFF
12	NA	NA	TRBV29-1	TRBJ1-2	TGCAGCGTTGTTGGAGGGGAGTATGGCTACACCTTC	CSVVGGEYGYTF
19	few	NA	TRBV28	TRBJ1-5	TGTGCCAGCAGTTTATACCTAGGATGGCCTGACCAGAGCAATCAGCCCCAGCATTTT	CASSLYLGWPDQSNQPQHF
15	NA	TRBD1	TRBV6-5	TRBJ2-3	TGTGCCAGCAGCCGGACAGGGGCTAGCACAGATACGCAGTATTTT	CASSRTGASTDTQYF
14	few	TRBD2	TRBV6-4	TRBJ2-1	TGTGCCAGCAGTCTAGCGGGGGGATACAATGAGCAGTTCTTC	CASSLAGGYNEQFF
13	NA	NA	TRBV27	TRBJ2-3	TGTGCCAGCAGTCCAGGTTTTGGGGATACGCAGTATTTT	CASSPGFGDTQYF
16	NA	NA	TRBV5-1	TRBJ2-4	TGCGCCAGCAGCTTGGGCTTGCGACAGAGTGAAAACATTCAGTACTTC	CASSLGLRQSENIQYF
13	NA	NA	TRBV15	TRBJ2-1	TGTGCCACCAGCTCCGCACAGTACATATTTCCGATCTTC	CATSSAQYIFPIF
14	NA	NA	TRBV5-1	TRBJ2-5	TGCGCCAGCAGCTTTGGGTCCGGGGGTGAGACCCAGTACTTC	CASSFGSGGETQYF
17	once	NA	TRBV19	TRBJ1-5	TGTGCCAGTAGTATAGGGGGCCCAATAAGGAGCAATCAGCCCCAGCATTTT	CASSIGGPIRSNQPQHF
13	few	NA	TRBV30	TRBJ1-2	TGTGCCTGGAGTGTAGGAGGGGCTGGCGGCTACACCTTC	CAWSVGGAGGYTF
15	NA	TRBD2	TRBV4-1	TRBJ2-1	TGCGCCAGCAGCCACATAGCGGGAGCAGACAATGAGCAGTTCTTC	CASSHIAGADNEQFF
15	NA	NA	TRBV28	TRBJ2-7	TGTGCCAGCACCGCAATTGGGGGGACTTCCTACGAGCAGTACTTC	CASTAIGGTSYEQYF
15	once	TRBD1	TRBV6-5	TRBJ1-1	TGTGCCAGCAGTTACCCGGGACAGGGGAACACTGAAGCTTTCTTT	CASSYPGQGNTEAFF
18	NA	TRBD1	TRBV10-3	TRBJ2-1	TGTGCCATCAGAAACGGGGACAGGGGGCCCTTAGCCTACAATGAGCAGTTCTTC	CAIRNGDRGPLAYNEQFF
15	NA	TRBD1	TRBV5-4	TRBJ1-3	TGTGCCAGCAGCCCTCAGGGGGACCCGGGAAACACCATATATTTT	CASSPQGDPGNTIYF
14	NA	NA	TRBV6-5	TRBJ2-2	TGTGCCAGCAGTTCCCCATCATTGACCGGGGAGCTGTTTTTT	CASSSPSLTGELFF
13	NA	NA	TRBV6-1	TRBJ2-5	TGTGCCAGCAGCACGCAGGAATGGGAGACCCAGTACTTC	CASSTQEWETQYF
14	few	NA	TRBV11-2	TRBJ2-2	TGTGCCAGCAGCATACAGGGAATCACCGGGGAGCTGTTTTTT	CASSIQGITGELFF
15	NA	NA	TRBV2	TRBJ1-5	TGTGCCAATGCTGTGACGGGGGATAGCAATCAGCCCCAGCATTTT	CANAVTGDSNQPQHF
14	once	TRBD1	TRBV29-1	TRBJ2-7	TGCAGCGCCAGACCGGACAGGGTGGCGGGCGAGCAGTACTTC	CSARPDRVAGEQYF
12	once	NA	TRBV9	TRBJ1-2	TGTGCCAGCGGTAGGGGTTTCGATGGCTACACCTTC	CASGRGFDGYTF
15	NA	TRBD1	TRBV6-5	TRBJ1-5	TGTGCCAGCAGTTCGGCGACAGGGGGCCATCAGCCCCAGCATTTT	CASSSATGGHQPQHF
12	NA	NA	TRBV6-5	TRBJ2-1	TGTGCCAGCAGTTTTCCAGGGGACCCCCTATTCTTC	CASSFPGDPLFF
15	NA	TRBD2	TRBV19	TRBJ2-1	TGTGCCAGTAGTACCACTAGCGGGAGCATGGATGAGCAGTTCTTC	CASSTTSGSMDEQFF
15	NA	TRBD2	TRBV7-9	TRBJ2-5	TGTGCCAGCAGCTTAGGAACTAGCGGTTTGGGGACCCAGTACTTC	CASSLGTSGLGTQYF